This T cell receptor beta chain was obtained from a study of T cell responses to AZD1222 COVID-19 vaccine. Overall study: The analysis combined second doses at about 4 or about 12 weeks.

The germline V gene encodes CDR1 MNHEY and CDR2 SVGAGI. After removal of 8 bases from V and 2 bases from J, the junction contained 4 bases not matched to a gene. The CDR3 consists of 13 residues. Sequencing was performed with immunoSEQ multiplex PCR; in TCRdb, only in-frame clones are kept and a portion is missing. The table has about 120,000 clones, roughly nine tenths seen once; the top ten hold 1.5% to 1.8%. This clone was recorded a few times. The receptor comes from an adult in good health. Specimen: peripheral blood, collected on day 0 of AZD1222 vaccination. This sequence joins TRBV6-5 and TRBJ2-7; 9 nucleotides line up with TRBD1. This CDR3 is CASQGTGPYEQYF. DNA for the CDR3: TGTGCCAGCCAAGGGACAGGGCCCTACGAGCAGTACTTC.